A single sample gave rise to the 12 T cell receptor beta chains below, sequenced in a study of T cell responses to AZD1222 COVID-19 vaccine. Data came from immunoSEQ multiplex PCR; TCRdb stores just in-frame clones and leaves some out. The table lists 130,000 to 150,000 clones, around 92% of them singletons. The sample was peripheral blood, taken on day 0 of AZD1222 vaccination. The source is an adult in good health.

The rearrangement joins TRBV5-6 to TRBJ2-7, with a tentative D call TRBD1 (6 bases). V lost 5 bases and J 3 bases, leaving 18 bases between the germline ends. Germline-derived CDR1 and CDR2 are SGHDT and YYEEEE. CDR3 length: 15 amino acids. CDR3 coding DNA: TGTGCCAGCAGTCTCAGGGGTTTCCCTTACTACGAGCAGTACTTC. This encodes CASSLRGFPYYEQYF.

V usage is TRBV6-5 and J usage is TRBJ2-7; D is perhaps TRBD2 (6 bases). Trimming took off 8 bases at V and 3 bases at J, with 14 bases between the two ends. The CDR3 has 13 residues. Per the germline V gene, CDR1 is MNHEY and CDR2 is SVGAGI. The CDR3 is CASAQGGVYEQYF. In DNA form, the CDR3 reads TGTGCCAGCGCCCAAGGAGGGGTCTACGAGCAGTACTTC.

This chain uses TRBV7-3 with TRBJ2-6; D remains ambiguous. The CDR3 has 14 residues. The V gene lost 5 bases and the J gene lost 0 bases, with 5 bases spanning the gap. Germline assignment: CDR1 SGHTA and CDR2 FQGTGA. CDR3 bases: TGTGCCAGCAGCCGTGGCTCTGGGGCCAACGTCCTGACTTTC. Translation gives CASSRGSGANVLTF.

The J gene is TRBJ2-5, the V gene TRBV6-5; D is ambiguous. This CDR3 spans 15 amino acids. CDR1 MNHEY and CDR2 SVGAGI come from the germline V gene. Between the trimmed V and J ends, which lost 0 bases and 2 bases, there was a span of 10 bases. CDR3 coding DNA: TGTGCCAGCAGTTACTCGATGTCACAGCAAGAGACCCAGTACTTC. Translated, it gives CASSYSMSQQETQYF.

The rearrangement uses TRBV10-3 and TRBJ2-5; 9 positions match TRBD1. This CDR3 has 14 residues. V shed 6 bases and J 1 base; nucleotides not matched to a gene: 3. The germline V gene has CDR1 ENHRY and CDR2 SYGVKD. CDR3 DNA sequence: TGTGCCATCAGGCCGGGACAGGGCCAAGAGACCCAGTACTTC. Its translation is CAIRPGQGQETQYF.

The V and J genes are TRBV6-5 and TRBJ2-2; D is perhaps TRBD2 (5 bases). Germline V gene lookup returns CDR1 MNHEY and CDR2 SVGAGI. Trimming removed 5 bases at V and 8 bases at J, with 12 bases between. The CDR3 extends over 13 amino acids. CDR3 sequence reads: CASSPTRRGELFF. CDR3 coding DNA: TGTGCCAGCAGTCCTACCCGGAGGGGGGAGCTGTTTTTT.

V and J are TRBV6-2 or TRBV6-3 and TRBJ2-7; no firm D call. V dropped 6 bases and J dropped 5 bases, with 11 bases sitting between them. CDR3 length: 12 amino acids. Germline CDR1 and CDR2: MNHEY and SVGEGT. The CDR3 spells CASSKTWDEQYF. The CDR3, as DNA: TGTGCCAGCAGCAAGACATGGGACGAGCAGTACTTC.

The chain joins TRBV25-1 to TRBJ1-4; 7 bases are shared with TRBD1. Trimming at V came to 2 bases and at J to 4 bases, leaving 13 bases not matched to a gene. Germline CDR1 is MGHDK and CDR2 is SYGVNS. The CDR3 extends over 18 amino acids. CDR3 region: CASSELNLRDRDNEKLFF. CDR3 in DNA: TGTGCCAGCAGTGAACTCAACCTCCGGGACAGAGATAATGAAAAACTGTTTTTT.

CDR3 bases: TGCGCCAGCAGCTTGGAAGGGGCGAGCACTGAAGCTTTCTTT. As protein: CASSLEGASTEAFF. The chain is built from TRBV5-1 and TRBJ1-1; tentative D call: TRBD1 (5 bases). The length of the CDR3 is 14 residues. V lost 0 bases and J lost 4, with 10 bases in between. The V gene's germline CDR1 is SGHRS and CDR2 YFSETQ. The variable domain in full, with the rest retrieved from reference TRBV5-1 and TRBJ1-1, is KAGVTQTPRYLIKTRGQQVTLSCSPISGHRSVSWYQQTPGQGLQFLFEYFSETQRNKGNFPGRFSGRQFSNSRSEMNVSTLELGDSALYLCASSLEGASTEAFFGQGTRLTVV.

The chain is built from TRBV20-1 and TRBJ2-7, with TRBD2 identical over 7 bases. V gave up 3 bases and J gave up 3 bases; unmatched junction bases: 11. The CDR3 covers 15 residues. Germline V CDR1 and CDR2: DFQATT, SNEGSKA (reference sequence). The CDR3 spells CSASSRLAVYYEQYF. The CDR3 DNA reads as TGCAGTGCTAGTAGCAGGCTAGCGGTTTACTACGAGCAGTACTTC.

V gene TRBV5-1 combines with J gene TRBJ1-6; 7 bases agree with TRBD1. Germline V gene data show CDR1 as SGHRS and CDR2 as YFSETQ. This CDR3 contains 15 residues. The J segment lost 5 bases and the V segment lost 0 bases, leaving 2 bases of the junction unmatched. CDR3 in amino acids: CASSLEGTDNSPLHF. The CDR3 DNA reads TGCGCCAGCAGCTTGGAGGGGACAGATAATTCACCCCTCCACTTT.

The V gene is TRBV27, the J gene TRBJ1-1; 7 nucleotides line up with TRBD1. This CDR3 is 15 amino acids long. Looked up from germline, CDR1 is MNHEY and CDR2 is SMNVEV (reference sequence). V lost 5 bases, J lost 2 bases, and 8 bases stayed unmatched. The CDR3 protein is CASSPLQGRNTEAFF. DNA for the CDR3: TGTGCCAGCAGTCCACTACAGGGGCGTAACACTGAAGCTTTCTTT.